This is a list of T cell receptor beta chains from one sample in a study of CD8+ T cells in alopecia areata. The assay was immunoSEQ multiplex PCR, and TCRdb's table has in-frame clones only and misses some. The sample yields fewer than 250,000 clones, about 65% seen once. Sequenced material: CD4+ T cells sorted from blood, taken at roughly week 49, from a patient treated with tofacitinib. All receptors derive from a human donor with alopecia areata. Both conserved end residues are part of each CDR3. The order of the fields is J gene, clone size, D gene, V gene, CDR3 protein, CDR3 DNA. The D gene is left open where the match is weak. Not every row has a clone size; where given, it reads once, few, many or a size class.

J gene: TRBJ1-1
clone size: .
D gene: TRBD1
V gene: TRBV4-1
CDR3 protein: CASSHLQGGGTEAFF
CDR3 DNA: TGCGCCAGCAGCCACCTCCAGGGGGGTGGCACTGAAGCTTTCTTT

J gene: TRBJ2-3
clone size: .
D gene: .
V gene: TRBV5-1
CDR3 protein: CASSLASDNTDTQYF
CDR3 DNA: TGCGCCAGCAGCTTGGCTAGCGACAACACAGATACGCAGTATTTT

J gene: TRBJ1-4
clone size: .
D gene: TRBD1
V gene: TRBV30
CDR3 protein: CAWSEIGQAEKLFF
CDR3 DNA: TGTGCCTGGAGTGAAATTGGACAGGCGGAAAAACTGTTTTTT

J gene: TRBJ1-2
clone size: .
D gene: .
V gene: TRBV7-2
CDR3 protein: CASSLGVGGGYTF
CDR3 DNA: TGTGCCAGCAGCTTAGGTGTCGGCGGTGGCTACACCTTC

J gene: TRBJ2-5
clone size: .
D gene: .
V gene: TRBV29-1
CDR3 protein: CSVETPAGRETQYF
CDR3 DNA: TGCAGCGTTGAGACTCCAGCGGGCCGGGAGACCCAGTACTTC

J gene: TRBJ2-7
clone size: .
D gene: TRBD2
V gene: TRBV6-6
CDR3 protein: CASMVPGTSSLEQYF
CDR3 DNA: TGTGCCAGCATGGTACCCGGGACTAGCTCCCTCGAGCAGTACTTC

J gene: TRBJ2-7
clone size: .
D gene: TRBD1
V gene: TRBV29-1
CDR3 protein: CSVELIGTGSYEQYF
CDR3 DNA: TGCAGCGTTGAATTGATTGGGACAGGGTCGTACGAGCAGTACTTC

J gene: TRBJ2-3
clone size: .
D gene: .
V gene: TRBV29-1
CDR3 protein: CSVSTDTQYF
CDR3 DNA: TGCAGCGTAAGCACAGATACGCAGTATTTT

J gene: TRBJ2-5
clone size: .
D gene: TRBD1
V gene: TRBV30
CDR3 protein: CAWRGVGTVQETQYF
CDR3 DNA: TGTGCCTGGAGAGGCGTCGGGACAGTTCAAGAGACCCAGTACTTC

J gene: TRBJ1-2
clone size: .
D gene: .
V gene: TRBV9
CDR3 protein: CASSVSGGGYTF
CDR3 DNA: TGTGCCAGCAGCGTATCAGGAGGTGGCTACACCTTC

J gene: TRBJ2-1
clone size: .
D gene: TRBD2
V gene: TRBV29-1
CDR3 protein: CSVDGGVSYNEQFF
CDR3 DNA: TGCAGCGTTGATGGGGGGGTGAGTTACAATGAGCAGTTCTTC

J gene: TRBJ2-2
clone size: .
D gene: .
V gene: TRBV7-2
CDR3 protein: CASSLRQPNTGELFF
CDR3 DNA: TGTGCCAGCAGCCTAAGACAGCCTAACACCGGGGAGCTGTTTTTT

J gene: TRBJ2-7
clone size: .
D gene: .
V gene: TRBV20-1
CDR3 protein: CSARLTYEQYF
CDR3 DNA: TGCAGTGCTCGACTGACCTACGAGCAGTACTTC

J gene: TRBJ2-5
clone size: .
D gene: .
V gene: TRBV9
CDR3 protein: CASSVEETQYF
CDR3 DNA: TGTGCCAGCAGCGTAGAAGAGACCCAGTACTTC

J gene: TRBJ1-2
clone size: .
D gene: .
V gene: TRBV4-3
CDR3 protein: CASSQDRGQAYGYTF
CDR3 DNA: TGCGCCAGCAGCCAAGATCGGGGGCAAGCCTATGGCTACACCTTC

J gene: TRBJ1-2
clone size: .
D gene: .
V gene: TRBV29-1
CDR3 protein: CSVYSYGYTF
CDR3 DNA: TGCAGCGTTTATAGCTATGGCTACACCTTC

J gene: TRBJ2-5
clone size: .
D gene: .
V gene: TRBV7-2
CDR3 protein: CASSLVASPGETQYF
CDR3 DNA: TGTGCCAGCAGCTTAGTGGCCTCGCCCGGGGAGACCCAGTACTTC

J gene: TRBJ1-1
clone size: .
D gene: TRBD1
V gene: TRBV29-1
CDR3 protein: CSVGQLNTEAFF
CDR3 DNA: TGCAGCGTGGGACAGCTGAACACTGAAGCTTTCTTT

J gene: TRBJ2-7
clone size: .
D gene: .
V gene: TRBV29-1
CDR3 protein: CSVGGPYEQYF
CDR3 DNA: TGCAGCGTAGGGGGGCCCTACGAGCAGTACTTC

J gene: TRBJ2-1
clone size: few
D gene: TRBD1
V gene: TRBV10-3
CDR3 protein: CAIKGTGLEQFF
CDR3 DNA: TGTGCCATCAAAGGGACAGGGCTAGAGCAGTTCTTC

J gene: TRBJ1-2
clone size: .
D gene: TRBD1
V gene: TRBV4-1
CDR3 protein: CASSQTGVYGYTF
CDR3 DNA: TGCGCCAGCAGCCAAACAGGGGTCTATGGCTACACCTTC

J gene: TRBJ2-7
clone size: .
D gene: TRBD1
V gene: TRBV6-1
CDR3 protein: CASSELEPGQGPYEQYF
CDR3 DNA: TGTGCCAGCAGTGAATTGGAACCGGGACAGGGACCCTACGAGCAGTACTTC

J gene: TRBJ1-2
clone size: .
D gene: TRBD1
V gene: TRBV4-3
CDR3 protein: CASSQGQGLGGYTF
CDR3 DNA: TGCGCCAGCAGCCAGGGACAGGGGCTGGGTGGCTACACCTTC

J gene: TRBJ1-2
clone size: few
D gene: TRBD1
V gene: TRBV4-2
CDR3 protein: CASSPPAGQSYGYTF
CDR3 DNA: TGTGCCAGCAGCCCACCCGCGGGACAGAGCTATGGCTACACCTTC

J gene: TRBJ2-7
clone size: once
D gene: .
V gene: TRBV15
CDR3 protein: CATSRDRAEQYF
CDR3 DNA: TGTGCCACCAGCAGAGACAGGGCCGAGCAGTACTTC

J gene: TRBJ1-6
clone size: .
D gene: .
V gene: TRBV25-1
CDR3 protein: CASSEPGIRANSPLHF
CDR3 DNA: TGTGCCAGCAGTGAGCCAGGGATAAGGGCGAATTCACCCCTCCACTTT

J gene: TRBJ2-5
clone size: .
D gene: .
V gene: TRBV25-1
CDR3 protein: CASSESTIQETQYF
CDR3 DNA: TGTGCCAGCAGTGAATCGACTATCCAAGAGACCCAGTACTTC

J gene: TRBJ2-5
clone size: few
D gene: TRBD1
V gene: TRBV10-3
CDR3 protein: CAISEVHRGKTQYF
CDR3 DNA: TGTGCCATCAGTGAGGTTCACAGGGGGAAGACCCAGTACTTC